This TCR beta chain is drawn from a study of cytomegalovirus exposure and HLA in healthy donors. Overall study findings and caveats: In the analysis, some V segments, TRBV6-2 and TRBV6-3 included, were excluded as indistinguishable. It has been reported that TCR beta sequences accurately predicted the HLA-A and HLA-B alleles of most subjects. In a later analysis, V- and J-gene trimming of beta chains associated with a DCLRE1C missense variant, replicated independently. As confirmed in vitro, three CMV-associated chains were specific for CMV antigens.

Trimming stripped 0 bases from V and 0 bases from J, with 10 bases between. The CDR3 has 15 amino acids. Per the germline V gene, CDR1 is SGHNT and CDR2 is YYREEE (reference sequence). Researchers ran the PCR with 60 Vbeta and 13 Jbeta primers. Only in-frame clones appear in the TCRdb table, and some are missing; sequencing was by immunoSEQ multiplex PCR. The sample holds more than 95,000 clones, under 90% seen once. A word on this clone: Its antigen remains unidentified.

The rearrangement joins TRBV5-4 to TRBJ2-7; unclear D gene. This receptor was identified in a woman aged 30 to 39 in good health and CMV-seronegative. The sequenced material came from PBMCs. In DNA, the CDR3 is TGTGCCAGCAGCTTGGGCAGATTAAGCTCCTACGAGCAGTACTTC. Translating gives CASSLGRLSSYEQYF.